A single sample gave rise to the 13 T cell receptor beta chains below, sequenced in a study of cytomegalovirus exposure and HLA in healthy donors. Primers for the PCR totalled 60 Vbeta and 13 Jbeta. The assay was immunoSEQ multiplex PCR, and TCRdb's table has in-frame clones only and misses some. The sample comprises around 170,000 clones, around three quarters of which are singletons, and 1% rests with the top ten. Sequencing was carried out using PBMCs. All receptors derive from a woman between 50 and 59 years old in good health and CMV-seropositive.

The chain recombines TRBV9 with TRBJ1-2; D is unclear. Germline V gives CDR1 SGDLS, CDR2 YYNGEE. This CDR3 contains 13 residues. V lost 1 base and J lost 2, with 6 bases in between. CDR3 in DNA: TGTGCCAGCAGCGTATCGGGGAACTATGGCTACACCTTC. This encodes CASSVSGNYGYTF.

V is TRBV6-5 and J is TRBJ1-2; D gene ambiguous. Germline CDR1 and CDR2: MNHEY and SVGAGI. The length of the CDR3 is 15 residues. V was trimmed by 5 bases and J by 0 bases, leaving 13 bases between them. The CDR3 coding sequence is TGTGCCAGCAGTACCCCGGGTTTAGCTAACTATGGCTACACCTTC. Residues: CASSTPGLANYGYTF.

The chain employs TRBV19 and TRBJ1-6, with D perhaps matching TRBD1 (6 bases). The CDR3 loop spans 14 amino acids. Trimming left V 6 bases short and J 6 bases short, with 12 bases between. Germline V gene data show CDR1 as LNHDA and CDR2 as SQIVND (reference sequence). Here the CDR3 reads CASRSTGLNSPLHF. For the CDR3, the DNA is TGTGCCAGTAGGTCGACAGGACTTAATTCACCCCTCCACTTT.

J is TRBJ1-2 and V is TRBV5-1, with D possibly being TRBD1 (6 bases). This CDR3 spans 15 amino acids. The germline V and J ends were trimmed by 3 bases and 4 bases, with 16 bases remaining between them. Germline CDR1 reads SGHRS; CDR2 reads YFSETQ. The CDR3, as DNA: TGCGCCAGCAGCTCGCCGGTGGGGGCCACCTATGGCTACACCTTC. This translates into CASSSPVGATYGYTF.

The rearrangement links TRBV6-5 to TRBJ1-1; TRBD1 matches 8 bases. The CDR3 runs 15 residues. From germline, CDR1 is MNHEY and CDR2 SVGAGI. J lost 0 bases, V lost 6 bases, and 6 bases had no gene match. DNA for the CDR3: TGTGCCAGCAGAATAGACAGGGGTTTGAACACTGAAGCTTTCTTT. Amino acid sequence: CASRIDRGLNTEAFF.

This chain links TRBV4-3 with TRBJ1-1; unclear D gene. Trimming took off 1 base at V and 4 bases at J, with 13 bases between the two ends. The CDR3 has 15 residues. CDR1 and CDR2 (germline): LGHNA, YSLEER. For the CDR3, the DNA is TGCGCCAGCAGCCAAGTAGTGGGCGTTGGCACTGAAGCTTTCTTT. As protein: CASSQVVGVGTEAFF.

This clone occurred a few times. The J gene is TRBJ1-2, the V gene TRBV19, with D hard to call. The CDR3 is made up of 16 amino acids. From germline, CDR1 is LNHDA and CDR2 SQIVND (reference sequence). Trimming stripped 4 bases from V and 1 base from J, with 16 bases between. The CDR3 bases are TGTGCCAGTAGTACCTCCGTTACGGAGCATAACTATGGCTACACCTTC. Encoded protein: CASSTSVTEHNYGYTF.

The chain carries TRBV2 and TRBJ1-1; D may be TRBD1 (5 bases). The CDR3 is 13 residues long. V lost 7 bases and J 6 bases, leaving 15 bases between the germline ends. Per the germline V gene, CDR1 is SNHLY and CDR2 is FYNNEI. This CDR3 reads CASTRDWGAEAFF. Here the CDR3 DNA reads TGTGCCAGCACCCGGGACTGGGGCGCTGAAGCTTTCTTT.

This clone was counted a few times. The chain is built from TRBV5-1 and TRBJ2-3; possibly TRBD2 for D (6 bases). Trimming took 4 bases from V and 1 from J, leaving 13 bases between them. The CDR3 totals 15 residues. The germline gives CDR1 SGHRS, CDR2 YFSETQ. The CDR3 coding sequence is TGCGCCAGCAGCCCACAGCGGAGGGGCACAGATACGCAGTATTTT. Amino acids: CASSPQRRGTDTQYF.

V and J are TRBV5-1 and TRBJ1-6; 7 positions match TRBD1. The V gene's germline CDR1 is SGHRS and CDR2 YFSETQ. The CDR3 contains 19 residues. Unmatched junction bases numbered 18, after V lost 2 bases and J lost 7 bases. The CDR3 reads CASSLQSQGGGSANSPLHF. The CDR3 DNA reads TGCGCCAGCAGCTTACAATCCCAGGGGGGCGGATCGGCGAATTCACCCCTCCACTTT.

V gene TRBV7-2 combines with J gene TRBJ2-4, with 7 nucleotides matching TRBD2. V was pared by 6 bases and J by 4 bases, with 9 bases of the junction left unmatched. This CDR3 has 15 amino acids. Germline CDR1 SGHTA, CDR2 FQGNSA. CDR3 nucleotides: TGTGCCAGCAGGCCTCCGGGACTACCGAAAAACATTCAGTACTTC. This translates into CASRPPGLPKNIQYF.

The chain is built from TRBV28 and TRBJ1-6; 7 nucleotides line up with TRBD1. Germline CDR1 reads MDHEN; CDR2 reads SYDVKM. Trimming removed 3 bases from V and 6 bases from J; junction bases left unmatched: 5. CDR3 length: 15 residues. CDR3 protein: CASSLQTGLNSPLHF. For the CDR3, the DNA is TGTGCCAGCAGTTTGCAGACAGGGCTTAATTCACCCCTCCACTTT.

This clone was detected only a few times. The gene calls are TRBV19 and TRBJ1-5; 9 nucleotides match TRBD1. The germline gives CDR1 LNHDA, CDR2 SQIVND (reference sequence). The junction had 6 bases not matched to a gene; V was cut back by 8 bases and J by 1 base. CDR3 length: 15 amino acids. CDR3 residues: CASDVDRGSNQPQHF. The CDR3 nucleotides are TGTGCCAGTGATGTGGACAGGGGAAGCAATCAGCCCCAGCATTTT.